This T cell receptor (beta chain) was obtained from a study of T cell changes during pregnancy in multiple sclerosis. Germline loops: CDR1 SGHTA, CDR2 FQGNSA. This CDR3 is 13 amino acids long. V was shortened by 0 bases and J by 1 base, with 4 bases between the two germline ends. Libraries were prepared by immunoSEQ multiplex PCR; TCRdb keeps only in-frame clonotypes and omits some of them. The sample holds under 75,000 clones, about 90% seen once. This receptor was taken from a female donor in good health, enrolled as a control in a pregnancy study. Sequences were derived from CD4+ T cells from peripheral blood mononuclear cells, sampled after pregnancy. The chain is built from TRBV7-2 and TRBJ2-7, with no clear D. The CDR3 DNA is TGTGCCAGCAGCTTAGCTAGTTCCTACGAGCAGTACTTC. It specifies CASSLASSYEQYF.